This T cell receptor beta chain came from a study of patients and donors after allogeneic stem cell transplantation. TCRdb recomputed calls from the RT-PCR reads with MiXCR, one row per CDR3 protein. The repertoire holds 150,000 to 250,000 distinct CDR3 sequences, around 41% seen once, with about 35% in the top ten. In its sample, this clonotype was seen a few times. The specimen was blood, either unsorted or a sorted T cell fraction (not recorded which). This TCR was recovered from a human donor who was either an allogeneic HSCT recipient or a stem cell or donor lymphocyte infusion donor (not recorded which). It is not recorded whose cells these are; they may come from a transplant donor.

The chain's CDR3 is CASSLTGIGDTQYF. CDR3 DNA: TGTGCCAGCAGCTTGACAGGGATCGGTGATACGCAGTATTTT. V is TRBV7-3 and J is TRBJ2-3; TRBD1 matches 7 bases. The CDR3 spans 14 residues. CDR1 SGHTA and CDR2 FQGTGA come from the germline V gene. Unmatched junction bases numbered 6, after V lost 3 bases and J lost 6 bases. The whole variable domain, remainder taken from reference TRBV7-3 and TRBJ2-3, is GAGVSQTPSNKVTEKGKYVELRCDPISGHTALYWYRQSLGQGPEFLIYFQGTGAADDSGLPNDRFFAVRPEGSVSTLKIQRTERGDSAVYLCASSLTGIGDTQYFGPGTRLTVL.